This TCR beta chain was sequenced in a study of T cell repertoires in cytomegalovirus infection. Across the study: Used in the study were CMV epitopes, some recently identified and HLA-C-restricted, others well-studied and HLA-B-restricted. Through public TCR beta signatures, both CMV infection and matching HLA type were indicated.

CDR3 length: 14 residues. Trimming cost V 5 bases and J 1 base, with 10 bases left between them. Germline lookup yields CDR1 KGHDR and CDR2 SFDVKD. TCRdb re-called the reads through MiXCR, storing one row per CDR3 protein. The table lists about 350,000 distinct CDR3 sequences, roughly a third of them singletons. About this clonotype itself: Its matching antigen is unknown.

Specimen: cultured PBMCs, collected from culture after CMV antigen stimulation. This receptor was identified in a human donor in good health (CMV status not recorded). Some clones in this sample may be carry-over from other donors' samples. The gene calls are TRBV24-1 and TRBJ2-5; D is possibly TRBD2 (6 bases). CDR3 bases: TGTGCCACCAGTGGCCCGGGACTCCAAGAGACCCAGTACTTC. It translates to CATSGPGLQETQYF.